This T cell receptor beta chain was documented in a study of sequential checkpoint blockade in melanoma (dated by TCRdb to the late 2010s). In the study overall: Using 1:1 randomization, the trial assigned patients either to first-line nivolumab followed by ipilimumab (arm A) or to ipilimumab followed by nivolumab (arm B). Maintenance nivolumab was given following each of the two trial sequences.

Results the study describes overall, beyond this receptor: The model for predicting response that combines TCR metrics with mutation burden needs to be validated in larger, independent patient cohorts.

The CDR3 numbers 17 residues from cysteine through phenylalanine. Only the CDR3 DNA is retained, 51 bases long and in frame from the first base. The CDR1 and CDR2 encoded by the germline V gene are LGHNA and YSLEER. Cut back by 0 bases and 1 base, the V and J ends lie 10 bases apart. What the treatment or condition label conveys for this sample: randomized to nivolumab then ipilimumab (arm A) or the reverse (arm B). Prior DNA-damaging chemotherapy had not been received by any trial patient. On a FACS Aria II flow cytometer, live CD3+CD8+ cells that were negative for CD19 and CD56 were sorted from thawed PBMCs. Samples came from patients with melanoma in CheckMate 064, a randomized, open-label phase II trial of sequential checkpoint blockade. Peripheral blood mononuclear cells were obtained through leukapheresis, purified using Ficoll-Paque, and frozen in human serum containing around 9.6% DMSO. Immediately after sorting, the purity of the sorted blood CD3+CD8+ cells was confirmed to be >98%, and DNA was then extracted.

The immunoSEQ Assay was used to immunosequence TCRbeta CDR3 regions from genomic DNA. Genomic DNA was amplified by bias-controlled multiplex PCR before high-throughput sequencing. The paper's data handling went like this. To quantify the absolute abundance of each unique TCRbeta CDR3 region, the sequences were collapsed and filtered. Clonality was defined as 1 minus Pielou's evenness and was calculated using productive rearrangements only. A previously published method was used to identify clones whose frequencies were significantly greater in on-treatment samples than in baseline samples. TCRdb limited this immuneACCESS table to in-frame rearrangements with V and J called. A share of clones is missing; checked studies link under half to unresolved V genes, and the rest is unexplained. V and J calls and clone size come straight from that table; D and trimming were deduced from the DNA. This sample holds roughly 5,100 clones; about 78% were observed only once. In total, the top ten clones hold approximately 60% of the sample.

With respect to this clone: The antigen this receptor binds is unknown. No much larger clone is present one base from it, and per-base qualities are unavailable.

The V gene is TRBV4-3 and the J gene is TRBJ2-6; the D gene is perhaps TRBD2, on 5 matching bases. This clonotype was sampled from a human donor with melanoma. The sample consisted of CD8+ T cells sorted from blood (inferred from file names), taken from a patient given nivolumab and ipilimumab in sequence. The DNA reads TGCGCCAGCAGCCAAGACAGACTAATTTCTGGGGCCAACGTCCTGACTTTC. Its amino acids are CASSQDRLISGANVLTF.